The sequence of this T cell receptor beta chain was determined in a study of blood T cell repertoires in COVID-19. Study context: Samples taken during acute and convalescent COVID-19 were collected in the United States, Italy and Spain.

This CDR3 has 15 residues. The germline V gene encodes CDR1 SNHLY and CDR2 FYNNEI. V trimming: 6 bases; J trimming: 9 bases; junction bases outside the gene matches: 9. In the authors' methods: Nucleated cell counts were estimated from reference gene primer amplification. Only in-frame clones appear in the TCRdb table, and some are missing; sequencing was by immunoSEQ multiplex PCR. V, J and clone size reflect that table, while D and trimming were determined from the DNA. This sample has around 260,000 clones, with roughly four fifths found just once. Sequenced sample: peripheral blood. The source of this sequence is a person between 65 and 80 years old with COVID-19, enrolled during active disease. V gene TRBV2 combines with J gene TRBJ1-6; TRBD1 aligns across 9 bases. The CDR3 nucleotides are TGTGCCAGCAGGACGGGACAGGGTCTTAGTTCACCCCTCCACTTT. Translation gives CASRTGQGLSSPLHF.